Each of the 25 T cell receptor beta chains below was sequenced from the same sample in a study of Graves' ophthalmopathy and Graves' hyperthyroidism. Amplified TCR beta CDR3 regions were obtained using RNA transcripts as template. First-round RT-PCR relied on HTBI primers, and a second-round multiplex PCR came next. MiXCR, applied by TCRdb to the multiplex PCR reads, yields one record per CDR3 protein. The data contain more than 550,000 distinct CDR3 sequences, roughly two fifths of them seen just once; the ten biggest clones take up about 3.3%. Specimen: peripheral blood. The receptors stem from an adult man with Graves' ophthalmopathy.

This clonotype was recorded at least ten times. The V and J genes are TRBV11-2 and TRBJ1-1; perhaps TRBD1 as D (5 bases). V lost 5 bases and J 2 bases, leaving 9 bases between the germline ends. CDR1 and CDR2 from the germline V gene are SGHAT and FQNNGV. This CDR3 has 13 residues. The CDR3 loop is CASSRDANTEAFF. The CDR3 nucleotides read TGTGCCAGCAGCCGGGACGCCAACACTGAAGCTTTCTTT.

The J gene is TRBJ1-2, the V gene TRBV20-1; the D gene is possibly TRBD1 (5 bases). The germline V gene encodes CDR1 DFQATT and CDR2 SNEGSKA (reference sequence). The V end was cut by 6 bases, the J end by 4 bases, with 12 bases between. The length of the CDR3 is 12 residues. The CDR3 coding sequence is TGCAGTGCAAACCGGGACGGCTATGGCTACACCTTC. This sequence encodes CSANRDGYGYTF.

This clonotype was picked up a small number of times. V and J are TRBV6-1 and TRBJ1-1; D possibly corresponds to TRBD1 (6 bases). CDR1 and CDR2 from the germline V gene are MNHNS and SASEGT. V dropped 6 bases and J dropped 1 base, with 21 bases sitting between them. The CDR3 has 17 residues. CDR3 nucleotides: TGTGCCAGCAGGAAACTACAGGGTGGAGTTGCGAACACTGAAGCTTTCTTT. Translating it yields CASRKLQGGVANTEAFF.

About this clonotype: A single base separates this from a much larger clone, so it may be a read error. The chain has TRBV12-3 or TRBV12-4 and TRBJ1-3; 9 positions agree with TRBD1. The V and J ends lost 6 bases and 6 bases, in that order; junction bases with no gene match: 6. This CDR3 spans 14 amino acids. The CDR3 loop is CASRGQGPENTIYF. CDR3 in DNA: TGTGCCAGCAGGGGACAGGGCCCTGAAAACACCATATATTTT.

This clonotype was seen ten or more times. The chain links TRBV6-2 or TRBV6-3 to TRBJ1-1; D is unresolved. The germline CDR1 and CDR2 sequences are MNHEY and SVGEGT. There are 15 residues in the CDR3. V was cut by 0 bases and J by 1 base, with 9 bases left in between. This chain's CDR3 is CASSYSMEGNTEAFF. The CDR3, as DNA: TGTGCCAGCAGTTACTCGATGGAAGGGAACACTGAAGCTTTCTTT.

This sequence joins TRBV30 and TRBJ1-2, with D uncertain. Germline CDR1 GTSNPN, CDR2 SVGIG (reference sequence). V was cut by 4 bases and J by 4 bases, with 13 bases left in between. CDR3 size: 13 residues. The CDR3 region has the DNA TGTGCCTGGATGAGCCGCATAATCTATGGCTACACCTTC. It is translated as CAWMSRIIYGYTF.

This clonotype was picked up a small number of times. The J gene is TRBJ2-7, the V gene TRBV12-3 or TRBV12-4, with 9 nucleotides matching TRBD1. This CDR3 spans 16 amino acids. V was clipped by 3 bases and J by 3 bases; unmatched bases: 9. The CDR3 coding sequence is TGTGCCAGCAGTTTGGGTCCGGGACAGGGACGCTACGAGCAGTACTTC. It yields the protein CASSLGPGQGRYEQYF.

This clonotype was recorded at least ten times. The CDR3 here is CASSAGPNSNQPQHF. The CDR3 DNA sequence: TGTGCCAGCAGCGCCGGTCCTAATAGCAATCAGCCCCAGCATTTT. The rearrangement links TRBV9 to TRBJ1-5; no reliable D call. V lost 3 bases, J lost 0 bases, and 10 bases lay in between. The CDR3 consists of 15 residues. CDR1 SGDLS and CDR2 YYNGEE come from the germline V gene.

The chain joins TRBV2 to TRBJ2-7, with TRBD1 as a possible D gene (6 bases). The CDR3 is 14 residues long. The V and J ends lost 2 bases and 6 bases respectively, with 14 bases between them. CDR1 and CDR2 (germline): SNHLY, FYNNEI. The CDR3 sequence is CASSEQGQNIEQYF. Here the CDR3 DNA reads TGTGCCAGCAGTGAACAGGGGCAGAACATCGAGCAGTACTTC.

The chain couples TRBV29-1 to TRBJ2-7, with 9 bases aligning to TRBD1. The CDR3 has 13 amino acids. The germline V gene has CDR1 SQVTM and CDR2 ANQGSEA. CDR3 nucleotide sequence: TGCACCCCCGGGACAGGGTCCGAGAGGGAGCAGTACTTC. Translation gives CTPGTGSEREQYF.

In the case of this clonotype: One end of the junction does not line up with germline, which may come from a read error. The V gene is TRBV7-2, the J gene TRBJ1-5, with a weak D call TRBD1 (6 bases). This CDR3 has 15 amino acids. CDR1 is SGHTA and CDR2 is FQGNSA in the germline V gene. This CDR3 reads CASQYREGTNQSQHF. The CDR3 bases are TGTGCCAGCCAATACAGGGAGGGGACGAATCAGTCCCAGCATTTT. Full variable domain (missing parts from reference TRBV7-2 and TRBJ1-5): GAGVSQSPSNKVTEKGKDVELRCDPISGHTALYWYRQSLGQGLEFLIYFQGNSAPDKSGLPSDRFSAERTGGSVSTLTIQRTQQEDSAVYLCASQYREGTNQSQHFGDGTRLSIL.

The chain links TRBV15 to TRBJ2-7; no definite D call. The CDR3 is 16 amino acids. Trimming took off 1 base at V and 5 bases at J, with 18 bases between the two ends. Germline-derived CDR1 and CDR2 are LNHNV and YYDKDF (reference sequence). The CDR3 loop is CATSRVWASSLHEQYF. As DNA, the CDR3 is TGTGCCACCAGCAGAGTCTGGGCTAGTAGCCTGCACGAGCAGTACTTC.

Many counts were recorded for this clonotype. V gene TRBV9 combines with J gene TRBJ2-6; D unresolved. Looked up from germline, CDR1 is SGDLS and CDR2 is YYNGEE. The CDR3 is 15 amino acids. V lost 0 bases, J lost 1 base, and 5 bases lay in between. The CDR3 loop is CASSVVGSGANVLTF. The CDR3 nucleotides read TGTGCCAGCAGCGTAGTCGGTTCTGGGGCCAACGTCCTGACTTTC.

This clonotype came up many times. The J gene is TRBJ2-7, the V gene TRBV29-1, with TRBD1 matching 8 bases. The germline V gene has CDR1 SQVTM and CDR2 ANQGSEA. This CDR3 region has 13 residues. J was trimmed by 2 bases and V by 7 bases; bases with no gene match: 7. DNA for the CDR3: TGCAGCGCTCAGGACAGGGAGCCCTACGAGCAGTACTTC. This sequence encodes CSAQDREPYEQYF.

This clonotype was seen more than once but under ten times. V and J are TRBV6-5 and TRBJ1-5, with D unclear. The CDR3 is 14 residues long. V gave up 3 bases and J gave up 1 base, with 7 bases separating them. Germline V gene sequence: CDR1 MNHEY, CDR2 SVGAGI. The CDR3 DNA follows: TGTGCCAGCAGTTATGTTAGCAGCAATCAGCCCCAGCATTTT. Protein sequence: CASSYVSSNQPQHF.

CDR3 sequence: CSVESGGSEETQYF. DNA for the CDR3: TGCAGCGTTGAATCAGGGGGAAGCGAGGAGACCCAGTACTTC. The chain carries TRBV29-1 and TRBJ2-5; the match to TRBD1 covers 7 bases. V dropped 2 bases and J dropped 5; count of bases not matched to a gene: 8. The CDR3 covers 14 residues. Germline V CDR1 and CDR2: SQVTM, ANQGSEA.

This clonotype was recorded at least ten times. The chain has TRBV29-1 and TRBJ2-2; 10 nucleotides align to TRBD2. Unmatched junction bases numbered 6, after V lost 7 bases and J lost 1 base. This CDR3 is 15 amino acids long. In germline, CDR1 is SQVTM, CDR2 ANQGSEA. The CDR3 region is CSAIGLAENTGELFF. CDR3 coding DNA: TGCAGCGCGATAGGACTAGCGGAGAACACCGGGGAGCTGTTTTTT.

J is TRBJ1-4 and V is TRBV25-1; D gene uncertain. Germline-derived CDR1 and CDR2 are MGHDK and SYGVNS. The CDR3 totals 13 residues. Between the trimmed V and J ends, which lost 8 bases and 5 bases, there was a span of 12 bases. The CDR3 spells CASFRGANEKLFF. The DNA for the CDR3 is TGTGCCAGCTTTAGAGGAGCGAATGAAAAACTGTTTTTT.

The V gene is TRBV5-1, the J gene TRBJ1-2; no firm D call. V shed 4 bases and J shed 0 bases, with 10 bases lying between them. This CDR3 contains 14 residues. CDR1 is SGHRS and CDR2 is YFSETQ in the germline V gene. CDR3 coding DNA: TGCGCCAGCAGCAAGCAGGAGACTAACTATGGCTACACCTTC. Its protein product is CASSKQETNYGYTF.

This clonotype came up a few times. V gene TRBV24-1 combines with J gene TRBJ2-2; 8 nucleotides line up with TRBD1. Germline-derived CDR1 and CDR2 are KGHDR and SFDVKD. CDR3 length: 16 amino acids. J was trimmed by 5 bases and V by 4 bases; bases with no gene match: 8. CDR3 loop: CATSDTQGARTGELFF. CDR3 in DNA: TGTGCCACCAGTGACACGCAGGGGGCGCGAACCGGGGAGCTGTTTTTT.

V usage is TRBV2 and J usage is TRBJ2-3; perhaps TRBD2 as D (6 bases). Trimming cost V 6 bases and J 2 bases, with 12 bases left between them. Germline V lookup: CDR1 SNHLY, CDR2 FYNNEI. The CDR3 consists of 14 residues. The chain's CDR3 is CASSVRDFTDTQYF. CDR3 bases: TGTGCCAGCAGCGTCCGGGACTTCACAGATACGCAGTATTTT.

This clonotype was recorded once. V and J are TRBV10-3 and TRBJ2-5; D is unresolved. Trimming left V 4 bases short and J 5 bases short, with 11 bases between. Germline V gives CDR1 ENHRY, CDR2 SYGVKD. This CDR3 has 13 amino acids. The CDR3 loop is CAISAGLTETQYF. The CDR3 coding sequence is TGTGCCATCAGTGCGGGCCTAACCGAGACCCAGTACTTC.

V gene TRBV20-1 combines with J gene TRBJ2-7, with 9 bases lining up with TRBD2. Gene TRBJ2-1 matches the end of the DNA better, so the J call may be wrong. CDR3 length: 13 amino acids. CDR1 is DFQATT, CDR2 SNEGSKA, per germline (reference sequence). The CDR3, as DNA: TGCAGTGCTAGTAGCGGGAGTTTAAATGAGCAGTTCTTC. This gives the protein CSASSGSLNEQFF.

This clonotype was picked up many times. The rearrangement links TRBV15 to TRBJ2-7; the match to TRBD2 covers 7 bases. This CDR3 region has 15 residues. V dropped 5 bases and J dropped 4; count of bases not matched to a gene: 11. Germline-derived CDR1 and CDR2 are LNHNV and YYDKDF (reference sequence). The CDR3 region is CATSHGLGPSYEQYF. CDR3 DNA: TGTGCCACCAGCCATGGACTAGGGCCATCATACGAGCAGTACTTC.

This clonotype was counted ten times or more. The J gene is TRBJ1-3, the V gene TRBV2; the D is unclear. The V end lost 2 bases, the J end lost 0 bases, and 11 bases lay between the germline ends. The CDR3 is 16 residues long. Germline V gives CDR1 SNHLY, CDR2 FYNNEI. The CDR3 DNA reads TGTGCCAGCAGTGAACGCAGTTCTCGCTCTGGAAACACCATATATTTT. Protein: CASSERSSRSGNTIYF.